This passage covers 5 T cell receptor beta chains from one sample sequenced in a study of OX40 agonist ivuxolimab in advanced cancers. Generated by immunoSEQ multiplex PCR, the TCRdb table keeps only in-frame clones and is missing some. The sample carries under 95,000 clones, roughly 84% recorded once. Sequencing was performed on CD4+ or CD8+ T cells sorted from blood, taken in a trial of the OX40 agonist ivuxolimab. The receptors derive from an adult with an advanced solid tumor such as melanoma, head and neck, liver or kidney cancer.

V and J are TRBV4-1 and TRBJ2-7; D is undetermined. There are 15 residues in the CDR3. Germline CDR1 and CDR2: MGHRA and YSYEKL. The V end was cut by 0 bases, the J end by 2 bases, with 11 bases between. CDR3 bases: TGCGCCAGCAGCCAAGATTACAGTGGGACCTACGAGCAGTACTTC. This codes for CASSQDYSGTYEQYF.

The genes are TRBV9 and TRBJ2-3; maybe TRBD1 (6 bases). The length of the CDR3 is 15 residues. The germline V gene has CDR1 SGDLS and CDR2 YYNGEE. V lost 4 bases, J lost 3 bases, and 15 bases lay in between. This chain's CDR3 is CASSPGQTQTDTQYF. The CDR3 DNA follows: TGTGCCAGCAGCCCCGGACAGACTCAGACAGATACGCAGTATTTT.

The chain carries TRBV27 and TRBJ1-1, with D hard to call. CDR1 MNHEY and CDR2 SMNVEV come from the germline V gene (reference sequence). The CDR3 runs to 13 residues. The V end lost 1 base, the J end lost 3 bases, and 6 bases lay between the germline ends. The CDR3 region is CASSLLVDTEAFF. The DNA for the CDR3 is TGTGCCAGCAGTTTATTAGTGGACACTGAAGCTTTCTTT.

This clone was counted only a few times. The V and J genes are TRBV4-2 and TRBJ1-4; D not certain. V lost 0 bases, J lost 15 bases, and 17 bases lay in between. Germline V gives CDR1 LGHNA, CDR2 YNFKEQ. The CDR3 runs 14 residues. The CDR3 nucleotides are TGTGCCAGCAGCCAAGAGCAGGCCGTGGACCCTTTGTTTTTT. Translated: CASSQEQAVDPLFF.

The chain is built from TRBV2 and TRBJ2-1, with 13 bases aligning to TRBD2. V gave up 2 bases and J gave up 6 bases; unmatched junction bases: 1. Germline assignment: CDR1 SNHLY and CDR2 FYNNEI. The CDR3 totals 15 residues. This CDR3 reads CASSETSGGANEQFF. The CDR3 DNA sequence: TGTGCCAGCAGTGAAACTAGCGGGGGGGCCAATGAGCAGTTCTTC.